This T cell receptor beta chain appears in the sequencing data of a study of response to subunit inactivated influenza vaccine. CDR1 and CDR2 from the germline V gene are SEHNR and FQNEAQ (reference sequence). CDR3 size: 15 residues. Germline trimming cut 5 bases from V and 10 bases from J; bases unmatched to any gene: 8. A single record per CDR3 protein comes from TCRdb applying MiXCR to the RT-PCR reads. The data show more than 150,000 distinct CDR3 sequences, 9.5% to 12% seen once. The sample holds a few counts of this clonotype. Its cognate antigen is unknown. General observations from the study: Each seasonal influenza vaccination, the authors suggested, recruits few new T cells.

This clonotype was sampled from a man aged 45 to 70 who received an inactivated influenza vaccine. This sample comprised CD8+ T cells sorted from PBMCs, obtained around 25 months after vaccination. V is TRBV7-9 and J is TRBJ2-1, with 13 bases identical to TRBD2. The CDR3 loop is CASSGTSGGAIEQFF. DNA for the CDR3: TGTGCCAGCAGCGGAACTAGCGGGGGGGCCATCGAGCAGTTCTTC. Full variable domain (remainder filled in from reference TRBV7-9 and TRBJ2-1): DTGVSQNPRHKITKRGQNVTFRCDPISEHNRLYWYRQTLGQGPEFLTYFQNEAQLEKSRLLSDRFSAERPKGSFSTLEIQRTEQGDSAMYLCASSGTSGGAIEQFFGPGTRLTVL.